The T cell receptor (beta chain) described here comes from a study of metastatic and nonmetastatic thyroid tumors. TCRdb used MiXCR to call clones anew from the PCR reads. In the table there are about 40,000 clones, around 18% of which are singletons. This CDR3 comprises 14 residues. V shed 4 bases, J shed 5 bases, and the junction held 8 bases outside the gene matches. Germline V gives CDR1 SQVTM, CDR2 ANQGSEA. Nobody among the patients had been given any treatment before thyroid surgery. In its sample, this clone was seen many times. This sample also contains other DNA sequences that code for the same CDR3.

The TCR sequence derives from a female donor with papillary thyroid cancer or a benign thyroid nodule (not recorded which). Some clones in this sample may be carry-over from other donors' samples. V usage is TRBV29-1 and J usage is TRBJ2-7; 10 bases are a match to TRBD1. The sequenced sample was tumor tissue. The CDR3 DNA reads TGCAGCGTTGCATCGGGACAGGGGCTAAACGAGCAGTACTTC. Translation: CSVASGQGLNEQYF.